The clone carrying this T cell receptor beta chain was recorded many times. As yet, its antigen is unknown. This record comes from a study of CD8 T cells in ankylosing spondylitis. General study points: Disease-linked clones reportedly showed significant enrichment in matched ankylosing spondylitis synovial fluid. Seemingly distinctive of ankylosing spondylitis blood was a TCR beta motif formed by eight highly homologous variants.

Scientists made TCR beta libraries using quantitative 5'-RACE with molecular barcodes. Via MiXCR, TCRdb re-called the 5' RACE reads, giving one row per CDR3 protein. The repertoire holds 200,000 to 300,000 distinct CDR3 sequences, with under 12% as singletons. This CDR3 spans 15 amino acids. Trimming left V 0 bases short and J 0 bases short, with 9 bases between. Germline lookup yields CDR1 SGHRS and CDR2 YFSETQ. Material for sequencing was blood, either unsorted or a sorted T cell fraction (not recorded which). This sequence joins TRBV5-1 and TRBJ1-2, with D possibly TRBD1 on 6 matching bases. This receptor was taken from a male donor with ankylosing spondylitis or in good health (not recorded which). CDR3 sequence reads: CASSLDRETNYGYTF. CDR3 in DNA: TGCGCCAGCAGCTTGGACAGGGAAACTAACTATGGCTACACCTTC.